The 20 T cell receptor beta chains in this list originate from one sample, sequenced in a study of vaccination effects on CD4 cells after COVID-19. The antigens these receptors bind are not known. Produced via immunoSEQ multiplex PCR; TCRdb's table is partial and in-frame only. The repertoire includes roughly 36,000 clones, approximately 74% of them detected once, and 3% sits in the top ten. Isolation of CD4+ T cells took place after approximately 10 days of culture. The sample in question was CD4+ T cells from PBMCs cultured without peptide, obtained before COVID-19 vaccination. These receptors came from a human donor who received a COVID-19 vaccine.

In this sample, this clone turned up a few times. A read error may account for a junction end that differs from germline. The chain links TRBV30 to TRBJ2-7; TRBD2 might be the D (6 bases). Germline V gene sequence: CDR1 GTSNPN, CDR2 SVGIG (reference sequence). The length of the CDR3 is 10 residues. The CDR3 region has the DNA TGTGCCCGGGGTGATGGCGGGATGGACTTC. Translation gives CARGDGGMDF. Full variable domain (missing parts from reference TRBV30 and TRBJ2-7): SQTIHQWPATLVQPVGSPLSLECTVEGTSNPNLYWYRQAAGRGLQLLFYSVGIGQISSEVPQNLSASRPQDRQFILSSKKLLLSDSGFYLCARGDGGMDFGPGTRLTVT.

The chain joins TRBV10-3 to TRBJ2-2; maybe TRBD2 (6 bases). Germline CDR1 ENHRY, CDR2 SYGVKD. Trimming removed 8 bases from V and 1 base from J, with 11 bases in between. CDR3 length: 14 amino acids. This CDR3 is CAIESSGNTGELFF. DNA for the CDR3: TGTGCCATCGAGAGTAGCGGGAACACCGGGGAGCTGTTTTTT.

This clone was recorded only once. The genes are TRBV24-1 and TRBJ2-2; 14 bases match TRBD2. Germline loops: CDR1 KGHDR, CDR2 SFDVKD. This CDR3 is built from 17 residues. V trimming: 4 bases; J trimming: 4 bases; junction bases outside the gene matches: 4. In DNA form, the CDR3 reads TGTGCCACCAGTGACCCGGGACTAGCGGGAGCCACCGGGGAGCTGTTTTTT. Translated: CATSDPGLAGATGELFF.

In this sample, this clone turned up once. The rearrangement joins TRBV5-1 to TRBJ2-1; D might be TRBD1 (5 bases). The CDR3 is 15 residues long. Germline CDR1 and CDR2: SGHRS and YFSETQ. Trimming removed 0 bases at V and 7 bases at J, with 14 bases between. The CDR3 DNA follows: TGCGCCAGCAGCTTGGAGTACCCCCAGGGTAATGAGCAGTTCTTC. Protein product: CASSLEYPQGNEQFF.

The rearrangement joins TRBV29-1 to TRBJ1-1, with D possibly matching TRBD1 (5 bases). This CDR3 is built from 12 residues. V lost 7 bases and J lost 7, with 16 bases in between. Germline CDR1 and CDR2: SQVTM and ANQGSEA. CDR3 DNA sequence: TGCAGCGCCGGGCCGACAGCGAATGAAGCTTTCTTT. This sequence encodes CSAGPTANEAFF.

The genes are TRBV27 and TRBJ1-2, with 10 bases aligning to TRBD1. The CDR3 extends over 13 amino acids. The germline V gene has CDR1 MNHEY and CDR2 SMNVEV (reference sequence). Trimming cost V 5 bases and J 5 bases; bases outside gene matches: 2. The CDR3 sequence is CASSRTGGYGYTF. As DNA, the CDR3 is TGTGCCAGCAGTCGGACAGGGGGGTATGGCTACACCTTC.

This clone was observed a handful of times. Here the CDR3 reads CASSPRTGSGNTIYF. CDR3 coding DNA: TGCGCCAGCAGCCCGAGGACAGGGTCTGGAAACACCATATATTTT. V is TRBV4-1 and J is TRBJ1-3; TRBD1 agrees at 8 bases. This CDR3 has 15 residues. V trimming: 4 bases; J trimming: 1 base; junction bases outside the gene matches: 3. Looked up from germline, CDR1 is MGHRA and CDR2 is YSYEKL.

V is TRBV14 and J is TRBJ2-2; D uncertain. The germline gives CDR1 SGHDN, CDR2 FVKESK. V shed 0 bases and J shed 4 bases, with 15 bases lying between them. This CDR3 has 17 residues. The CDR3 coding sequence is TGTGCCAGCAGCCAAGATAACCTCCCCTTTCGCACCGGGGAGCTGTTTTTT. Protein product: CASSQDNLPFRTGELFF.

This rearrangement joins TRBV29-1 to TRBJ2-3; perhaps TRBD1 as D (5 bases). CDR3 length equals 11 residues. Germline assignment: CDR1 SQVTM and CDR2 ANQGSEA. The V and J ends lost 6 bases and 5 bases respectively, with 9 bases between them. Here the CDR3 reads CSVDQGDTQYF. As DNA, the CDR3 is TGCAGCGTGGATCAGGGAGATACGCAGTATTTT.

The chain couples TRBV10-3 to TRBJ2-1, with D perhaps being TRBD1 or TRBD2 (5 bases each). Trimming took off 6 bases at V and 9 bases at J, with 12 bases between the two ends. Germline-derived CDR1 and CDR2 are ENHRY and SYGVKD. CDR3 length equals 12 residues. CDR3 DNA sequence: TGTGCCATCAGAGCCCGGGACGGTGAGCAGTTCTTC. Translated, it gives CAIRARDGEQFF.

This clone was counted only a few times. This chain uses TRBV27 with TRBJ2-6; D ambiguous. The V gene's germline CDR1 is MNHEY and CDR2 SMNVEV (reference sequence). Trimming left V 4 bases short and J 2 bases short, with 9 bases between. The CDR3 contains 15 residues. The CDR3 spells CASSYGLTGANVLTF. The CDR3 DNA follows: TGTGCCAGCAGTTACGGCTTGACTGGGGCCAACGTCCTGACTTTC. The full variable domain, its missing parts supplied by reference TRBV27 and TRBJ2-6, is EAQVTQNPRYLITVTGKKLTVTCSQNMNHEYMSWYRQDPGLGLRQIYYSMNVEVTDKGDVPEGYKVSRKEKRNFPLILESPSPNQTSLYFCASSYGLTGANVLTFGAGSRLTVL.

Judged by abundance, this clone is medium-sized (0.01 to 0.1%). The chain has TRBV10-1 and TRBJ2-4, with a tentative D call TRBD1 (6 bases). The germline CDR1 and CDR2 sequences are WNHNN and SYGVQD (reference sequence). This CDR3 has 18 amino acids. Deletions cut 2 bases from V and 3 bases from J, with 20 bases between. CDR3 DNA sequence: TGCGCCAGCAGTGAGCCGAACTTATCTACAGGGAGCAAAAACATTCAGTACTTC. Encoded protein: CASSEPNLSTGSKNIQYF.

The V call is TRBV3-1 (or the pseudogene TRBV3-2), the J call TRBJ2-1; the match to TRBD2 covers 7 bases. The CDR3 is 15 residues long. J gave up 6 bases and V 4 bases, and 9 bases lay outside the gene matches. Germline values: CDR1 LGHDT, CDR2 YNNKEL (reference sequence). The CDR3 sequence: CASSLVWASGNEQFF. The CDR3 DNA follows: TGTGCCAGCAGCCTAGTTTGGGCTAGCGGCAATGAGCAGTTCTTC.

The rearrangement uses TRBV20-1 and TRBJ1-3, with D perhaps matching TRBD1 (5 bases). V was trimmed by 3 bases and J by 1 base, leaving 10 bases between them. Per germline, CDR1 DFQATT and CDR2 SNEGSKA (reference sequence). The CDR3 extends over 14 amino acids. CDR3 loop: CSASRQYSGNTIYF. CDR3 coding DNA: TGCAGTGCTAGTCGACAGTATTCTGGAAACACCATATATTTT.

This clone was detected only a few times. The chain couples TRBV19 to TRBJ1-1; D not resolved. Looked up from germline, CDR1 is LNHDA and CDR2 is SQIVND (reference sequence). V shed 11 bases and J shed 1 base, with 14 bases lying between them. The CDR3 loop spans 13 amino acids. DNA for the CDR3: TGTGCCGCCCAGAGCCAGCCGAACACTGAAGCTTTCTTT. Its protein is CAAQSQPNTEAFF.

The chain joins TRBV5-1 to TRBJ2-5; 9 bases map to TRBD2. Per the germline V gene, CDR1 is SGHRS and CDR2 is YFSETQ. With V trimmed by 0 bases and J by 5 bases, 8 bases remained unmatched. The CDR3 length is 16 residues. CDR3 in DNA: TGCGCCAGCAGCTTGGCCGGACTAGCGAAGGGCGAGACCCAGTACTTC. Translating it yields CASSLAGLAKGETQYF.

A single count supports this clone. The genes are TRBV28 and TRBJ2-2, with D unresolved. Trimming shortened V by 5 bases and J by 6 bases, and 13 bases separated the two germline ends. Germline values: CDR1 MDHEN, CDR2 SYDVKM. This CDR3 spans 14 amino acids. The CDR3 spells CASSEAHLPGELFF. CDR3 sequence (DNA): TGTGCCAGCAGTGAGGCCCATCTGCCCGGGGAGCTGTTTTTT.

This clone showed up just a few times. This chain connects TRBV7-2 to TRBJ1-5; D call uncertain. The CDR3 has 15 residues. The germline V and J ends were trimmed by 5 bases and 0 bases, with 11 bases remaining between them. Germline loops: CDR1 SGHTA, CDR2 FQGNSA. This CDR3 is CASSPGWFSNQPQHF. CDR3 bases: TGTGCCAGCAGCCCCGGGTGGTTTAGCAATCAGCCCCAGCATTTT.

The rearrangement joins TRBV18 to TRBJ1-4, with 9 bases that match TRBD1. Unmatched junction bases numbered 8, after V lost 4 bases and J lost 11 bases. This CDR3 is built from 14 residues. Per the germline V gene, CDR1 is KGHSH and CDR2 is LQKENI. CDR3 protein: CASSRGTGQGKLFF. Written as DNA, the CDR3 is TGTGCCAGCTCACGGGGGACAGGGCAGGGGAAACTGTTTTTT.

This clone occurred once. V is TRBV6-1 and J is TRBJ2-5; D may be TRBD1 (6 bases). The CDR3 covers 15 residues. The germline CDR1 and CDR2 sequences are MNHNS and SASEGT. The ends were cut back, 0 bases at V and 4 bases at J, with 12 bases in the middle. The CDR3 loop is CASSEAADSPETQYF. Here the CDR3 DNA reads TGTGCCAGCAGTGAAGCAGCGGACAGTCCAGAGACCCAGTACTTC.